This is a list of T cell receptor beta chains from one sample in a study of OX40 agonist ivuxolimab in advanced cancers. TCRdb's copy holds only in-frame clones and misses some; the assay was immunoSEQ multiplex PCR. The sample lists 65,000 to 85,000 clones; about 85% were seen once. Sample: CD4+ or CD8+ T cells sorted from blood, taken in a trial of the OX40 agonist ivuxolimab. These receptors originate from an adult with an advanced solid tumor such as melanoma, head and neck, liver or kidney cancer. Both conserved end residues are part of each CDR3. Each record gives: J gene, D gene, V gene, clone size, CDR3 DNA, CDR3 protein. A D gene is named only where the DNA matches it firmly. Clone size appears in some rows only: once, few, many, or a class for an expanded clone.

J: TRBJ2-2
D: -
V: TRBV7-2
size: -
DNA: TGTGCCAGCAGCTCGGGTGTTGACACCGGGGAGCTGTTTTTT
CDR3: CASSSGVDTGELFF

J: TRBJ1-1
D: -
V: TRBV5-4
size: -
DNA: TGTGCCAGCAGCTTGGGGTGGAACACTGAAGCTTTCTTT
CDR3: CASSLGWNTEAFF

J: TRBJ1-2
D: -
V: TRBV7-6
size: -
DNA: TGTGCCAGCAGCTTCTTCGGGGGGGGCTATGGCTACACCTTC
CDR3: CASSFFGGGYGYTF

J: TRBJ1-1
D: TRBD1
V: TRBV11-1
size: few
DNA: TGTGCCAGCAGCTTAGCCACAGGGGGCACTGAAGCTTTCTTT
CDR3: CASSLATGGTEAFF

J: TRBJ2-5
D: -
V: TRBV18
size: few
DNA: TGTGCCAGCTCACCACAGGGTACGGGAGAAGAGACCCAGTACTTC
CDR3: CASSPQGTGEETQYF

J: TRBJ2-3
D: TRBD2
V: TRBV5-4
size: -
DNA: TGTGCCAGCAGCTTGCGTTGGCTAGCGGGGGGAGATACGCAGTATTTT
CDR3: CASSLRWLAGGDTQYF

J: TRBJ2-7
D: -
V: TRBV19
size: -
DNA: TGTGCCAGTAGTATCCGGGGGAGCTCCTACGAGCAGTACTTC
CDR3: CASSIRGSSYEQYF

J: TRBJ1-1
D: -
V: TRBV28
size: -
DNA: TGTGCCAGCAGCCCCCGGGGCAGGGTTGGCACTGAAGCTTTCTTT
CDR3: CASSPRGRVGTEAFF

J: TRBJ2-3
D: -
V: TRBV7-3
size: -
DNA: TGTGCCAGCAGCTTATTGGTGGCAGATACGCAGTATTTT
CDR3: CASSLLVADTQYF

J: TRBJ1-3
D: -
V: TRBV28
size: -
DNA: TGTGCCAGCAGCCACCCTTGGGCGGACGACTCTGGAAACACCATATATTTT
CDR3: CASSHPWADDSGNTIYF

J: TRBJ2-1
D: -
V: TRBV9
size: -
DNA: TGTGCCAGCAGCCCGCGGGACAGTTACAATGAGCAGTTCTTC
CDR3: CASSPRDSYNEQFF

J: TRBJ2-5
D: -
V: TRBV2
size: -
DNA: TGTGCCAGCAGTGAATCCCCAGAGACCCAGTACTTC
CDR3: CASSESPETQYF

J: TRBJ2-3
D: TRBD1
V: TRBV6-5
size: -
DNA: TGTGCCAGCAGTTACCCGGGACAGGGGACAGATACGCAGTATTTT
CDR3: CASSYPGQGTDTQYF

J: TRBJ1-3
D: -
V: TRBV10-3
size: -
DNA: TGTGCCATCAGTGAGTCGGTGGGATTTGGAAACACCATATATTTT
CDR3: CAISESVGFGNTIYF

J: TRBJ2-5
D: -
V: TRBV4-2
size: -
DNA: TGTGCCAGCAGCCAAGATGAGGGCCGGACCCAGTACTTC
CDR3: CASSQDEGRTQYF

J: TRBJ1-1
D: -
V: TRBV18
size: -
DNA: TGTGCCAGCTCACCAGTGCAGGACACTGAAGCTTTCTTT
CDR3: CASSPVQDTEAFF

J: TRBJ1-4
D: -
V: TRBV6-5
size: -
DNA: TGTGCCAGCATGGCGGCAAATAATGAAAAACTGTTTTTT
CDR3: CASMAANNEKLFF

J: TRBJ1-1
D: -
V: TRBV27
size: few
DNA: TGTGCCAGCAGTCTCCAACAGGGCTTGAACACTGAAGCTTTCTTT
CDR3: CASSLQQGLNTEAFF

J: TRBJ2-5
D: -
V: TRBV7-9
size: -
DNA: TGTGCCAGCAGCGAAGAGGGCCCGAAAGAGACCCAGTACTTC
CDR3: CASSEEGPKETQYF

J: TRBJ1-2
D: -
V: TRBV30
size: -
DNA: TGTGCCTGGAGTGCCGGGGGCGGTCACACCTTC
CDR3: CAWSAGGGHTF

J: TRBJ1-1
D: -
V: TRBV4-3
size: -
DNA: TGCGCCAGCAGCCAAGATACGCAAGGGGACACTGAAGCTTTCTTT
CDR3: CASSQDTQGDTEAFF

J: TRBJ2-5
D: -
V: TRBV5-4
size: -
DNA: TGTGCCAGCAGCTTGGAACAGAGAGGGCCAGAGACCCAGTACTTC
CDR3: CASSLEQRGPETQYF

J: TRBJ2-7
D: -
V: TRBV20-1
size: -
DNA: TGCAGTGCTAGAGTGCAGAAAGAGCAGTACTTC
CDR3: CSARVQKEQYF

J: TRBJ2-1
D: TRBD2
V: TRBV7-3
size: -
DNA: TGTGCCAGCAGCTCCCAGGGACTAGCGGGGGGAGAGCAGTTCTTC
CDR3: CASSSQGLAGGEQFF

J: TRBJ1-5
D: TRBD1
V: TRBV28
size: -
DNA: TGTGCCAGCAGTGGAGGGGGCCCCAATCAGCCCCAGCATTTT
CDR3: CASSGGGPNQPQHF

J: TRBJ1-6
D: TRBD1
V: TRBV9
size: -
DNA: TGTGCCAGCAGCGCGGGGGACAGGGCTAATTCACCCCTCCACTTT
CDR3: CASSAGDRANSPLHF